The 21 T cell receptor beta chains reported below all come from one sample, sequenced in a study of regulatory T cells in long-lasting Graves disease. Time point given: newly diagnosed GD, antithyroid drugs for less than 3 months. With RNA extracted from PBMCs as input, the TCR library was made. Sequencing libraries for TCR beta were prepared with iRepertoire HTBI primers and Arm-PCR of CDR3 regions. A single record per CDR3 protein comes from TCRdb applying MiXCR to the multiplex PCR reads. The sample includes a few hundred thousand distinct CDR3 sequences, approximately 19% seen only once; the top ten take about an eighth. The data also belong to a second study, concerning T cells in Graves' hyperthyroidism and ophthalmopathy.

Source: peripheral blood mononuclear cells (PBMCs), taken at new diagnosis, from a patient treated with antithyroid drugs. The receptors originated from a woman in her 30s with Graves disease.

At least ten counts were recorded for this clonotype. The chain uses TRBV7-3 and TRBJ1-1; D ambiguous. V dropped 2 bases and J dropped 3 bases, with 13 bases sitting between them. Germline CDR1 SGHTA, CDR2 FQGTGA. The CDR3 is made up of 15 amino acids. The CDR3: CASSLSIAADTEAFF. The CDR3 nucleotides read TGTGCCAGCAGCTTATCGATTGCGGCAGACACTGAAGCTTTCTTT. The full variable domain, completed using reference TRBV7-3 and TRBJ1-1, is GAGVSQTPSNKVTEKGKYVELRCDPISGHTALYWYRQSLGQGPEFLIYFQGTGAADDSGLPNDRFFAVRPEGSVSTLKIQRTERGDSAVYLCASSLSIAADTEAFFGQGTRLTVV.

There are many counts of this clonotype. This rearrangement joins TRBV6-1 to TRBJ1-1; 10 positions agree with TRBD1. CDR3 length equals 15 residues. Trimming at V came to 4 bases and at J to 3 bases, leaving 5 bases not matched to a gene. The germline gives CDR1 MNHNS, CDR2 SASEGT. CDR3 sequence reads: CASSGTGTGDTEAFF. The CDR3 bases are TGTGCCAGCAGTGGAACCGGGACAGGGGACACTGAAGCTTTCTTT.

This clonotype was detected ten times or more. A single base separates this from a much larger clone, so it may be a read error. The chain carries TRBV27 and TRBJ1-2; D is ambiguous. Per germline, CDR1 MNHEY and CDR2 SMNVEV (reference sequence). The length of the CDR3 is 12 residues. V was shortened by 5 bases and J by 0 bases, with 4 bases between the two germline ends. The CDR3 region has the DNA TGTGCCAGCAGTGCCCCTAACTATGGCTACACCTTC. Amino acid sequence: CASSAPNYGYTF.

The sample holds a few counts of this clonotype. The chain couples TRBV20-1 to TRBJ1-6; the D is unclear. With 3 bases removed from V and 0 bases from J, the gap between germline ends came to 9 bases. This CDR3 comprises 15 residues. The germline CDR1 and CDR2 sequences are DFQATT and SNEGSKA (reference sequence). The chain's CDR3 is CSASARSSYNSPLHF. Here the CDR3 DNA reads TGCAGTGCTAGTGCCAGGAGCTCCTATAATTCACCCCTCCACTTT.

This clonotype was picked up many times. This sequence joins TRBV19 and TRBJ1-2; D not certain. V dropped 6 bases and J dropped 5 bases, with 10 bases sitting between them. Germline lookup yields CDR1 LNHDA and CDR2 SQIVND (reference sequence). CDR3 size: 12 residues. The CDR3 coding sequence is TGTGCCAGTAGCCGAATGGGGTATGGCTACACCTTC. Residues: CASSRMGYGYTF.

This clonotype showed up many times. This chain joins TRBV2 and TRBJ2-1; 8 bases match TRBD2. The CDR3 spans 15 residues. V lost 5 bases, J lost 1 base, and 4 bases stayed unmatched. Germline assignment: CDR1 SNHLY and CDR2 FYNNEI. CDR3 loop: CASSNRGGSYNEQFF. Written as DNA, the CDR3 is TGTGCCAGCAGTAATCGGGGGGGGTCCTACAATGAGCAGTTCTTC.

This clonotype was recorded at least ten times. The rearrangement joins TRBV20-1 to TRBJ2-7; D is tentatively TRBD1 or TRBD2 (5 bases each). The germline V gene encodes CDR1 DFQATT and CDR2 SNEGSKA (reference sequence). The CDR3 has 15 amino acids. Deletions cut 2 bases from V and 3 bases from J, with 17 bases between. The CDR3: CSARSKGAGYYEQYF. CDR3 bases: TGCAGTGCTAGATCGAAAGGGGCGGGCTACTACGAGCAGTACTTC.

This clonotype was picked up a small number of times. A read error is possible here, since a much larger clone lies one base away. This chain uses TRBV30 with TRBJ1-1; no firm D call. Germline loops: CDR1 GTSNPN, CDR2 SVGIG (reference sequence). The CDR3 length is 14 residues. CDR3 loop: CAWSPPPRNTEALF. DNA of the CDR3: TGTGCCTGGAGTCCCCCCCCTAGGAACACTGAAGCTCTCTTT.

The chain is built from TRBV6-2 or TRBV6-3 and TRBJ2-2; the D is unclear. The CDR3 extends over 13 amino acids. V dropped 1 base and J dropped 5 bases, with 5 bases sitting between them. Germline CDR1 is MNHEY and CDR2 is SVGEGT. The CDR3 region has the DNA TGTGCCAGCAGTTACTTGGGAACCGGGGAGCTGTTTTTT. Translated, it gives CASSYLGTGELFF.

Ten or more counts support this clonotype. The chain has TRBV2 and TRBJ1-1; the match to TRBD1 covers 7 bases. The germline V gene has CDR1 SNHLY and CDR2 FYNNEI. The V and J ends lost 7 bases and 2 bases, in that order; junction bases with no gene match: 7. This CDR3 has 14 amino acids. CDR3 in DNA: TGTGCCAGCACATGGACAGGCCCAAACACTGAAGCTTTCTTT. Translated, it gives CASTWTGPNTEAFF. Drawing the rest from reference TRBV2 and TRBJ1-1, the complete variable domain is EPEVTQTPSHQVTQMGQEVILRCVPISNHLYFYWYRQILGQKVEFLVSFYNNEISEKSEIFDDQFSVERPDGSNFTLKIRSTKLEDSAMYFCASTWTGPNTEAFFGQGTRLTVV.

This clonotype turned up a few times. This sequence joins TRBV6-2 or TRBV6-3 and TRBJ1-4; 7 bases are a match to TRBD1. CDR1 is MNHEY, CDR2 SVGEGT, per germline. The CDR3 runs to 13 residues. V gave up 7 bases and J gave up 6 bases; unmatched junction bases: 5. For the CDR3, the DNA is TGTGCCAGCACTAGAGGACAGGATGAAAAACTGTTTTTT. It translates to CASTRGQDEKLFF.

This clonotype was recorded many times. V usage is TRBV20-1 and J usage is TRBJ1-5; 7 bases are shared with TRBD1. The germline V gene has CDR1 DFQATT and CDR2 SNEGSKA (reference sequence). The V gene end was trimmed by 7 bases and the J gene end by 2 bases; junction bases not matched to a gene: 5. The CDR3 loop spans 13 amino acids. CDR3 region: CSVATGGNQPQHF. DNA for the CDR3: TGCAGTGTGGCAACAGGGGGCAATCAGCCCCAGCATTTT.

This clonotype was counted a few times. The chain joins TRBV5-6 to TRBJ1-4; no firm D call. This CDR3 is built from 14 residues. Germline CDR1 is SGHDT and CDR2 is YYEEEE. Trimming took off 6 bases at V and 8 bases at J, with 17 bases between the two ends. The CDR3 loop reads CASTPRRQAEKLFF. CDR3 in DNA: TGTGCCAGCACCCCGAGGCGGCAGGCCGAAAAACTGTTTTTT. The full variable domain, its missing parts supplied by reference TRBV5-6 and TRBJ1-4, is DAGVTQSPTHLIKTRGQQVTLRCSPKSGHDTVSWYQQALGQGPQFIFQYYEEEERQRGNFPDRFSGHQFPNYSSELNVNALLLGDSALYLCASTPRRQAEKLFFGSGTQLSVL.

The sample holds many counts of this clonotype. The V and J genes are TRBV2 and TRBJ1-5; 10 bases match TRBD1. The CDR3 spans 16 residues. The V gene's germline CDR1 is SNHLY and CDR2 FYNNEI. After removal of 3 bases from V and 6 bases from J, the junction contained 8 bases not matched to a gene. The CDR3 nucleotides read TGTGCCAGCAGTGAGACAGGGGGCCAAATGGGTCAGCCCCAGCATTTT. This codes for CASSETGGQMGQPQHF.

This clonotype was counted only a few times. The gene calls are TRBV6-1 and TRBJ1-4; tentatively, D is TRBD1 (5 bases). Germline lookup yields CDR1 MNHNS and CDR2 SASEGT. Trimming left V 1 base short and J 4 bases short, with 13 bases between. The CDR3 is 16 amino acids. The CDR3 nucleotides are TGTGCCAGCAGTGAAGGCTGGGGGGGGTTTAATGAAAAACTGTTTTTT. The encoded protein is CASSEGWGGFNEKLFF.

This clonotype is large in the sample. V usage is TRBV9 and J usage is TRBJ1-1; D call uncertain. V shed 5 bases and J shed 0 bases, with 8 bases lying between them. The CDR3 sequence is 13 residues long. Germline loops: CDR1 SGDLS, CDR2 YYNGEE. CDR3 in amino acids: CASSLQVNTEAFF. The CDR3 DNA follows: TGTGCCAGCAGTCTCCAGGTGAACACTGAAGCTTTCTTT.

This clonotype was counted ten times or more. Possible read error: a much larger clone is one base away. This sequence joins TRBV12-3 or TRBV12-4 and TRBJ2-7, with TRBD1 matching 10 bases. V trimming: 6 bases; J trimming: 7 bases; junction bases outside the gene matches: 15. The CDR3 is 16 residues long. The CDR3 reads CASSQKPGQGTREQYF. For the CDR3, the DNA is TGTGCCAGCAGCCAGAAACCGGGACAGGGGACGCGTGAGCAGTACTTC.

DNA for the CDR3: TGTGCCATCAACGGAGACAGGGGTCGTCAGCCCCAGCATTTT. Translating it yields CAINGDRGRQPQHF. The chain links TRBV10-3 to TRBJ1-5; 8 nucleotides agree with TRBD1. In germline, CDR1 is ENHRY, CDR2 SYGVKD. J gave up 6 bases and V 7 bases, and 8 bases lay outside the gene matches. The CDR3 loop spans 14 amino acids.

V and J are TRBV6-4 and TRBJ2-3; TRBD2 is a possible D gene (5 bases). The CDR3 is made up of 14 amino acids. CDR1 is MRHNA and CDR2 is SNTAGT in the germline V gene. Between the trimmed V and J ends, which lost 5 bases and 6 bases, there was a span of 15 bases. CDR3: CASSPGLAPDTQYF. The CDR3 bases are TGTGCCAGCAGTCCCGGACTGGCCCCGGATACGCAGTATTTT.

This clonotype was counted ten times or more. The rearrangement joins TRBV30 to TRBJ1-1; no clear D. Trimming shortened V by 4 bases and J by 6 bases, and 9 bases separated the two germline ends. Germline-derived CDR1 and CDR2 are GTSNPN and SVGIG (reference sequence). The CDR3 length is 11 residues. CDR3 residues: CAWKRVAEAFF. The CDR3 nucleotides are TGTGCCTGGAAAAGGGTCGCTGAAGCTTTCTTT. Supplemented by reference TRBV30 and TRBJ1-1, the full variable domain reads SQTIHQWPATLVQPVGSPLSLECTVEGTSNPNLYWYRQAAGRGLQLLFYSVGIGQISSEVPQNLSASRPQDRQFILSSKKLLLSDSGFYLCAWKRVAEAFFGQGTRLTVV.

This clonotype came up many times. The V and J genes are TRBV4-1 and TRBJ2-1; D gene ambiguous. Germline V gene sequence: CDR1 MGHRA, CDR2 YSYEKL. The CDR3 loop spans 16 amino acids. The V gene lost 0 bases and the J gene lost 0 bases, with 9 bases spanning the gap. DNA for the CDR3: TGCGCCAGCAGCCAAGAGGTTGGGGTCTCCTACAATGAGCAGTTCTTC. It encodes CASSQEVGVSYNEQFF.